This is a list of T cell receptor beta chains from one sample in a study of T-cell memory formation after mild COVID-19. TCRdb re-analysed the 5' RACE reads in MiXCR, keeping a single row per CDR3 protein. The top ten hold 22% of the sample, which has 240,000 or so distinct CDR3 sequences, roughly a tenth seen once. Input material: PBMCs or a T cell subset sorted from them (not recorded which). The receptor set was obtained from a man aged 18 to 29 who had mild COVID-19 (a few samples of this study predate the infection). Cell type and time point are not known. Both conserved end residues are part of each CDR3. A D gene is named only where the DNA matches it firmly. Clone size is given for some rows only: seen once, a few or many times, or a class if the clone is expanded.

size: few; J: TRBJ2-3; D: TRBD2; V: TRBV4-1; DNA: TGCGCCAGCAGCCACCTAGCGGGGCCAAGCACAGATACGCAGTATTTT; CDR3: CASSHLAGPSTDTQYF
size: many; J: TRBJ2-6; D: TRBD1; V: TRBV5-1; DNA: TGCGCCAGCAGGACAGGGGGCAGTGGGGCCAACGTCCTGACTTTC; CDR3: CASRTGGSGANVLTF
size: few; J: TRBJ1-4; D: NA; V: TRBV4-3; DNA: TGCGCCAGCAGCCAAGATGCCAGAGGAATGGGTGAAAAACTGTTTTTT; CDR3: CASSQDARGMGEKLFF
size: NA; J: TRBJ1-2; D: TRBD1; V: TRBV29-1; DNA: TGCAGCGTTGATCTTAAGGACAGGGCTTTACACGGGACCTATGGCTACACCTTC; CDR3: CSVDLKDRALHGTYGYTF
size: few; J: TRBJ2-1; D: TRBD1; V: TRBV5-5; DNA: TGTGCCAGCAGCCCTGGACAGGGCCCAAGAGAGCAGTTCTTC; CDR3: CASSPGQGPREQFF
size: few; J: TRBJ2-4; D: NA; V: TRBV6-5; DNA: TGTGCCAGCAGAGCCCCGTCAGAAAACATTCAGTACTTC; CDR3: CASRAPSENIQYF
size: many; J: TRBJ1-1; D: TRBD1; V: TRBV12-3/TRBV12-4; DNA: TGTGCCAGCAGTCTACAGGGGTTGAACACTGAAGCTTTCTTT; CDR3: CASSLQGLNTEAFF
size: few; J: TRBJ1-2; D: NA; V: TRBV6-1; DNA: TGTGCCAGCATAGAGGGGATTGGCTACACCTTC; CDR3: CASIEGIGYTF
size: few; J: TRBJ1-4; D: NA; V: TRBV25-1; DNA: TGTGCCAGCAAGACTGATGGGGCCGCTAATGAAAAACTGTTTTTT; CDR3: CASKTDGAANEKLFF
size: NA; J: TRBJ2-3; D: TRBD2; V: TRBV6-5; DNA: TGTGCCAGCAGTTACTCGGCACTAGCGGGGGGCCCCACAGATACGCAGTATTTT; CDR3: CASSYSALAGGPTDTQYF
size: NA; J: TRBJ1-2; D: NA; V: TRBV5-5; DNA: TGTGCCAGCAGCTTTGGCCTGGGGAGGGTCTATGGCTACACCTTC; CDR3: CASSFGLGRVYGYTF
size: NA; J: TRBJ1-1; D: NA; V: TRBV7-2; DNA: TGTGCCAGCAGCTTAGGACCGAGCACTGAAGCTTTCTTT; CDR3: CASSLGPSTEAFF
size: few; J: TRBJ2-3; D: NA; V: TRBV14; DNA: TGTGCCAGCAGCCAACTCCCCGCGGATACGCAGTATTTT; CDR3: CASSQLPADTQYF
size: NA; J: TRBJ2-3; D: NA; V: TRBV4-3; DNA: TGCGCCAGCAGCTGGGACTTCACAGATACGCAGTATTTT; CDR3: CASSWDFTDTQYF
size: few; J: TRBJ2-1; D: TRBD1; V: TRBV12-3/TRBV12-4; DNA: TGTGCCAGCAGCCCGGGACAGGACTCCTACAATGAGCAGTTCTTC; CDR3: CASSPGQDSYNEQFF
size: NA; J: TRBJ2-1; D: NA; V: TRBV29-1; DNA: TGCAGCACATCCACAAGAAGGTATAGCGATGAGCAGTTCTTC; CDR3: CSTSTRRYSDEQFF
size: NA; J: TRBJ1-6; D: NA; V: TRBV5-1; DNA: TGCGCCAGCAGCCTCGGCAGGGTTAATTCACCCCTCCACTTT; CDR3: CASSLGRVNSPLHF
size: NA; J: TRBJ2-5; D: NA; V: TRBV29-1; DNA: TGCAGCGTTTCTGTGTCCGTTCAAGAGACCCAGTACTTC; CDR3: CSVSVSVQETQYF
size: NA; J: TRBJ1-1; D: NA; V: TRBV12-3/TRBV12-4; DNA: TGTGCCAGCAGTTTCAGGGGAGGAGCTGAAGCTTTCTTT; CDR3: CASSFRGGAEAFF
size: many; J: TRBJ2-6; D: NA; V: TRBV7-9; DNA: TGTGCCAGCAGCTCCTTGGATAGGCAGGGTAGGGCCAACGTCCTGACTTTC; CDR3: CASSSLDRQGRANVLTF
size: NA; J: TRBJ1-5; D: TRBD1; V: TRBV5-6; DNA: TGTGCCAGCAGCCAAGGGACAGGGATGAGCAATCAGCCCCAGCATTTT; CDR3: CASSQGTGMSNQPQHF
size: few; J: TRBJ1-6; D: NA; V: TRBV20-1; DNA: TGCAGTGCGGACGAATGGAGTTCACCCCTCCACTTT; CDR3: CSADEWSSPLHF
size: many; J: TRBJ1-1; D: TRBD1; V: TRBV12-3/TRBV12-4; DNA: TGTGCCAGCTGGGGACAGGGGGCGAACACTGAAGCTTTCTTT; CDR3: CASWGQGANTEAFF
size: few; J: TRBJ2-1; D: NA; V: TRBV9; DNA: TGTGCCAGCAGCGGACCCCCCAGCTATGAGCAGTTCTTC; CDR3: CASSGPPSYEQFF
size: few; J: TRBJ2-1; D: NA; V: TRBV15; DNA: TGTGCCACCAGCAGCCTTAACAATAATTACAATGAGCAGTTCTTC; CDR3: CATSSLNNNYNEQFF
size: many; J: TRBJ2-4; D: NA; V: TRBV12-3/TRBV12-4; DNA: TGTGCCAGCAGTCCCGGGGTTGGGGAAAACATTCAGTACTTC; CDR3: CASSPGVGENIQYF
size: few; J: TRBJ2-3; D: NA; V: TRBV7-3; DNA: TGTGCCAGCAGCTTATATCGAGACGATACGCAGTATTTT; CDR3: CASSLYRDDTQYF
size: NA; J: TRBJ1-1; D: NA; V: TRBV6-2/TRBV6-3; DNA: TGTGCCATCTGGACTGAAGCTTTCTTT; CDR3: CAIWTEAFF
size: many; J: TRBJ1-2; D: NA; V: TRBV29-1; DNA: TGCAGCGTTGAGTCAGGGGCGGAGAACTATGGCTACACCTTC; CDR3: CSVESGAENYGYTF
size: few; J: TRBJ1-4; D: NA; V: TRBV6-5; DNA: TGTGCCAGCAGTTACGGGGGGGCCGAGACGGAAAAACTGTTTTTT; CDR3: CASSYGGAETEKLFF
size: many; J: TRBJ2-3; D: NA; V: TRBV4-1; DNA: TGCGCCAGCAGCCAAGAAGGTCCCCCGAGCACAGATACGCAGTATTTT; CDR3: CASSQEGPPSTDTQYF
size: few; J: TRBJ2-1; D: NA; V: TRBV6-1; DNA: TGTGCCAGCAGGTTATCCTCAGCGGGCCCAAACAATGAGCAGTTCTTC; CDR3: CASRLSSAGPNNEQFF
size: few; J: TRBJ2-7; D: TRBD1; V: TRBV7-9; DNA: TGTGCCAGCAGCCCTCCTGGGCAGGGGGCCGGGGAGCAGTACTTC; CDR3: CASSPPGQGAGEQYF
size: NA; J: TRBJ2-5; D: TRBD2; V: TRBV18; DNA: TGTGCCAGCTCACAGACTAGCGCCGAAGAGACCCAGTACTTC; CDR3: CASSQTSAEETQYF
size: NA; J: TRBJ2-3; D: NA; V: TRBV11-2; DNA: TGTGCCAGCAGCCCTATTGGTGTGACTAGCACAGATACGCAGTATTTT; CDR3: CASSPIGVTSTDTQYF
size: few; J: TRBJ1-1; D: NA; V: TRBV9; DNA: TGTGCCAGCAGCGCGACACCCCTGAAGACTGAAGCTTTCTTT; CDR3: CASSATPLKTEAFF
size: NA; J: TRBJ2-4; D: TRBD1; V: TRBV10-2; DNA: TGCGCCAGCAACAGGGGGGCAGGTCTCGACATTCAGTACTTC; CDR3: CASNRGAGLDIQYF
size: NA; J: TRBJ2-3; D: TRBD2; V: TRBV11-2; DNA: TGTGCCAGCAGCTTAGGACGGGGGGGCCGAACAGATACGCAGTATTTT; CDR3: CASSLGRGGRTDTQYF
size: few; J: TRBJ2-3; D: NA; V: TRBV29-1; DNA: TGCAGCGCCGTCTTGTCCCCAGATACGCAGTATTTT; CDR3: CSAVLSPDTQYF
size: few; J: TRBJ2-3; D: TRBD1; V: TRBV3-1; DNA: TGTGCCAGCAGCGGGGACAGGGCAGATACGCAGTATTTT; CDR3: CASSGDRADTQYF
size: few; J: TRBJ2-5; D: NA; V: TRBV29-1; DNA: TGCAGCGAAAAATCGGGGGACCAAGAGACCCAGTACTTC; CDR3: CSEKSGDQETQYF
size: NA; J: TRBJ1-5; D: NA; V: TRBV5-1; DNA: TGCGCCAGCAGCTTGGCCGGGAGACAGCCCCAGCATTTT; CDR3: CASSLAGRQPQHF
size: few; J: TRBJ1-3; D: NA; V: TRBV4-1; DNA: TGCGCCAGCAGCCAAACCTCCGGAGGCGGGTTAGGGGGCATATATTTT; CDR3: CASSQTSGGGLGGIYF
size: NA; J: TRBJ2-1; D: NA; V: TRBV20-1; DNA: TGCAGTGCTCCCGAGGGGGGTCTTAGACTAGGAAGGAATGAGCAGTTCTTC; CDR3: CSAPEGGLRLGRNEQFF
size: many; J: TRBJ1-1; D: TRBD1; V: TRBV6-1; DNA: TGTGCCAGCAACCGGGACAGGGAACTTCCTTTCTTT; CDR3: CASNRDRELPFF
size: few; J: TRBJ1-6; D: NA; V: TRBV6-6; DNA: TGTGCCAGCAGAATAGGAGCAGGGTTTGGATGGGGAAATTCACCCCTCCACTTT; CDR3: CASRIGAGFGWGNSPLHF